The T cell receptor (beta chain) under discussion was sequenced for a study of T cell responses to AZD1222 COVID-19 vaccine. Study information: Some second doses came at about 4 weeks and others at about 12 weeks; these were pooled.

Sequencing was performed with immunoSEQ multiplex PCR; in TCRdb, only in-frame clones are kept and a portion is missing. The table lists some 89,000 clones, roughly 87% of them singletons. Turning to this clone: Antigen unknown.

Study-wide results and caveats: Baseline serology detected seropositivity in only 5 to 7 AZD1222 recipients. Spike-specific TCR breadth and depth grew following two AZD1222 doses. CD4 TCRs linked to vaccination spanned spike, dominating at 160-218 and 743-854.

The receptor was derived from an adult in good health. The sample was peripheral blood, taken on day 0 of AZD1222 vaccination.

The CDR3 DNA follows: TGTGCCAGCAGCTTTTCACAGGGGTCTTACAATGAGCAGTTCTTC. Amino acid sequence: CASSFSQGSYNEQFF. This chain connects TRBV5-4 to TRBJ2-1; 7 bases agree with TRBD1. Germline V gene data show CDR1 as SGHNT and CDR2 as YYREEE (reference sequence). This CDR3 comprises 15 residues. With V trimmed by 2 bases and J by 4 bases, 6 bases remained unmatched.